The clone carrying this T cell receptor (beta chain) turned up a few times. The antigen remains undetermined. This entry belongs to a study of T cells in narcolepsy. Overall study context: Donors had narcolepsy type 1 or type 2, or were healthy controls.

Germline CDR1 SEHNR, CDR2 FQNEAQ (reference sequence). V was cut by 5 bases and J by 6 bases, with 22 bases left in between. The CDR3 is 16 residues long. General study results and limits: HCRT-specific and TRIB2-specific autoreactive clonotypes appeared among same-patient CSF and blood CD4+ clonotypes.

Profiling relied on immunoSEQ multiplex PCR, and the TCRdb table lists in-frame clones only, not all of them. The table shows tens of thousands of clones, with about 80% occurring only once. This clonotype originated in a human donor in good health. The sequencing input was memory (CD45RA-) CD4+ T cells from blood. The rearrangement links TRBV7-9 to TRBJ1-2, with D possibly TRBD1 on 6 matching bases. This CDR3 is CASSPPLDSLLHGYTF. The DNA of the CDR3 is TGTGCCAGCAGCCCGCCCTTGGACAGTCTTCTCCATGGCTACACCTTC.